This T cell receptor (beta chain) was found in a study of sequential checkpoint blockade in melanoma. Study-level background: Arm A got nivolumab then ipilimumab; arm B the reverse, 1:1. TCRβ was sequenced from DNA of 90 to 95 pretreatment tumors.

The treatment: randomized to nivolumab then ipilimumab (arm A) or the reverse (arm B). DNA-damaging chemotherapy had not been given to any patient beforehand. Measured with immunoSEQ multiplex PCR; TCRdb has only the in-frame clones, and not every one. Among approximately 12,000 clones, 25% to 30% were seen once, and the ten largest hold around 17%. The sequencing used tumor tissue (inferred from file names), collected from a patient given nivolumab and ipilimumab in sequence. The clonotype was recovered from a human donor with melanoma.

CDR3 loop: CSVEDGAGSYEQYF. CDR3 DNA sequence: TGCAGCGTTGAAGATGGGGCAGGGTCCTACGAGCAGTACTTC. The chain couples TRBV29-1 to TRBJ2-7, with D possibly matching TRBD1 (5 bases). Germline V lookup: CDR1 SQVTM, CDR2 ANQGSEA. The CDR3 is 14 residues long. With 0 bases removed from V and 1 base from J, the gap between germline ends came to 10 bases.